This record concerns one TCR beta chain sequence. Antigen: not known. The data are from a study of blood T cells in healthy people across ages. Study-level results: PBMCs left unsorted prevented a conclusive naive versus antigen-experienced comparison.

PCR was performed a second time for about 6 to 12 cycles using a sample-barcoded 5' primer and a J-beta primer mix. Each cDNA molecule was tagged by a template-switch adaptor with 12 random nucleotides. TCRdb called the 5' RACE reads again in MiXCR, with one record for every CDR3 protein. The sample yields 790,000 or so distinct CDR3 sequences, more than 50% seen once. Sequencing used blood. The TCR comes from a middle-aged man in good health.

In DNA, the CDR3 is TGTGCCAGCTCACCAGGGCAGTTGAATGAGCAGTACTTC. This translates into CASSPGQLNEQYF. This chain uses TRBV18 with TRBJ2-7; D unresolved. Germline lookup yields CDR1 KGHSH and CDR2 LQKENI. V was cut by 2 bases and J by 7 bases, with 12 bases left in between. This CDR3 has 13 residues.